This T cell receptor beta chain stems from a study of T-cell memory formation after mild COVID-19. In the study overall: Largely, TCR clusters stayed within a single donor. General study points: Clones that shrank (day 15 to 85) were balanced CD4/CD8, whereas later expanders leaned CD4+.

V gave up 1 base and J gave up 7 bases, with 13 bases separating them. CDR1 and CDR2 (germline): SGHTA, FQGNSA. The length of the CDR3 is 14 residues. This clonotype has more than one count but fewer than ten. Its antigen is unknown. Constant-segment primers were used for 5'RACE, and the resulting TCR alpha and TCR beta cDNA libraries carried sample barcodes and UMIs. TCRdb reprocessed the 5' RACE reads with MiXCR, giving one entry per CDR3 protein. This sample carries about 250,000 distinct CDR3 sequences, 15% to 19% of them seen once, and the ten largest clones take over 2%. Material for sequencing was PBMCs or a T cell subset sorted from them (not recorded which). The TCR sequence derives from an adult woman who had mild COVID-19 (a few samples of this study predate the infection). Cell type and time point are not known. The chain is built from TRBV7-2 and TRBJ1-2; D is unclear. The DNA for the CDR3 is TGTGCCAGCAGCTTAGATCCCGCTGGAGGTGGCTACACCTTC. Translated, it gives CASSLDPAGGGYTF. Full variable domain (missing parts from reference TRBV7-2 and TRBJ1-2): GAGVSQSPSNKVTEKGKDVELRCDPISGHTALYWYRQSLGQGLEFLIYFQGNSAPDKSGLPSDRFSAERTGGSVSTLTIQRTQQEDSAVYLCASSLDPAGGGYTFGSGTRLTVV.